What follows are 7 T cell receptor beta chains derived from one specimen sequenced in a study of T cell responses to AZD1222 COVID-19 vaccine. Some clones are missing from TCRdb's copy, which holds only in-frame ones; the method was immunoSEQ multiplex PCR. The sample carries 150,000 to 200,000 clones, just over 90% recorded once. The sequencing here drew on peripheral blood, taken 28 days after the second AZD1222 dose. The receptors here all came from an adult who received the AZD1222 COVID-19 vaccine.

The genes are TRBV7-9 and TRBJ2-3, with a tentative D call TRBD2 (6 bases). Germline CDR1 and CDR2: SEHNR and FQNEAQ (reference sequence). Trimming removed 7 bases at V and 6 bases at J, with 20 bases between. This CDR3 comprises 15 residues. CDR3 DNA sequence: TGTGCCAGCACCCGTGGGGGGATCCGCAAGGATACGCAGTATTTT. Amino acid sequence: CASTRGGIRKDTQYF. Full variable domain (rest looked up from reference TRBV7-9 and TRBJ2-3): DTGVSQNPRHKITKRGQNVTFRCDPISEHNRLYWYRQTLGQGPEFLTYFQNEAQLEKSRLLSDRFSAERPKGSFSTLEIQRTEQGDSAMYLCASTRGGIRKDTQYFGPGTRLTVL.

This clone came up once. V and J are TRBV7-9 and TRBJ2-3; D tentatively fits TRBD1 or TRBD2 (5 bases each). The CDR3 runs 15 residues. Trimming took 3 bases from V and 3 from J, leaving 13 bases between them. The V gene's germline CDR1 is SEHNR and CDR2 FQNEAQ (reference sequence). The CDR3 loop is CASSFQGDPTDTQYF. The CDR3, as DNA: TGTGCCAGCAGCTTCCAAGGGGACCCTACAGATACGCAGTATTTT.

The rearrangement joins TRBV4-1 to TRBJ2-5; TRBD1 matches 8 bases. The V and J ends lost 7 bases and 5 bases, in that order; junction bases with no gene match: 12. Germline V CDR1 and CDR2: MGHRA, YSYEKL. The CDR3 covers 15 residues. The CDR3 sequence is CASKRGQGAWETQYF. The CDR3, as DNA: TGCGCCAGCAAGAGGGGTCAGGGGGCGTGGGAGACCCAGTACTTC.

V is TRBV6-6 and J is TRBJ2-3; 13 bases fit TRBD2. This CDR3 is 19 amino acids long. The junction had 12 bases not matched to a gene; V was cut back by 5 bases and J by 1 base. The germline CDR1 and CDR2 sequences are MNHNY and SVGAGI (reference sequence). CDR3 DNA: TGTGCCAGCAGTCGAGGGGGACTAGCGGGGAGAAAGGGCACAGATACGCAGTATTTT. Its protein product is CASSRGGLAGRKGTDTQYF.

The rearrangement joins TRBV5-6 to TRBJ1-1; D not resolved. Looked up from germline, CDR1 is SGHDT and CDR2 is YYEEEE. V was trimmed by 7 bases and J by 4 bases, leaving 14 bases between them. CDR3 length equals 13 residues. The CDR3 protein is CASHTEGATEAFF. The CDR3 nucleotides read TGTGCCAGCCACACCGAGGGTGCCACTGAAGCTTTCTTT.

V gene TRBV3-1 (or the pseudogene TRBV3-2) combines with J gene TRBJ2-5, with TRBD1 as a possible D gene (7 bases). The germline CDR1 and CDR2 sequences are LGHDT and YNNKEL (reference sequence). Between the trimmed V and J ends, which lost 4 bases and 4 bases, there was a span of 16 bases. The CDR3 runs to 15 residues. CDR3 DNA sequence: TGTGCCAGCAGCCCCTTGGAGGGGGCCTTAGAGACCCAGTACTTC. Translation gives CASSPLEGALETQYF.

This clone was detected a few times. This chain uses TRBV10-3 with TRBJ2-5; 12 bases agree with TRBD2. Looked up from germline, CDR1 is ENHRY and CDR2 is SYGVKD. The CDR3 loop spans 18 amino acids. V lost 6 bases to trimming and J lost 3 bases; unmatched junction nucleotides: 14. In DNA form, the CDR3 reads TGTGCCATCAGCGCCCGACTAGCGGGGGAGCAAGTCGAAGAGACCCAGTACTTC. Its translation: CAISARLAGEQVEETQYF.